This T cell receptor (beta chain) was observed in a study of blood T cell repertoires in COVID-19. Looking at the study overall: Researchers got acute and convalescent COVID-19 samples from the United States, Italy and Spain. The cDNA or gDNA used as material had been derived from T cells, B-cell-depleted T cells, or PBMCs.

As processed by the authors: From reference gene primer amplification, estimates of nucleated cell counts were derived. Profiling relied on immunoSEQ multiplex PCR, and the TCRdb table lists in-frame clones only, not all of them. The V and J calls and clone size were taken over from that table, and D and trimming were inferred from the DNA. The sample lists hundreds of thousands of clones; around 91% were seen once. The germline V gene encodes CDR1 SGHKS and CDR2 YYEKEE (reference sequence). Trimming took off 2 bases at V and 2 bases at J, with 14 bases between the two ends. The CDR3 spans 16 residues.

The chain uses TRBV5-5 and TRBJ2-1; maybe TRBD2 (5 bases). The sequenced sample was peripheral blood. This sequence originates from an older woman with acute or convalescent COVID-19. In DNA, the CDR3 is TGTGCCAGCAGCTTTCTAGGGTTGGAGGCCTACAATGAGCAGTTCTTC. Translated, it gives CASSFLGLEAYNEQFF.